This TCR beta chain appears in the sequencing data of a study of T cells in Graves' hyperthyroidism and ophthalmopathy (dated by TCRdb to between 2017 and 2020). General notes on the study: Peripheral blood samples were taken at the time of initial diagnosis, prior to any treatment. Thyroid tissue and blood T-cell repertoires from several Graves' hyperthyroidism patients were also compared in the study. Once sampling was done, hyperthyroidism patients were given methimazole at a starting dose of 30 mg daily, whereas ophthalmopathy patients were given high-dose intravenous methylprednisolone. To identify TCR V-J signatures that set the groups apart, the researchers used a discovery cohort of about a hundred patients, made up of roughly 40 with Graves' ophthalmopathy and 57 with stable Graves' hyperthyroidism. Prospective prediction of ophthalmopathy was tested in an independent validation cohort of fewer than 20 hyperthyroidism patients and 17 patients who later progressed to ophthalmopathy. The roughly 100 discovery patients were randomly divided into training and test sets at a 7:3 ratio. TCR Vbeta CDR3 sequencing of roughly 140 peripheral blood samples (approximately 44 ophthalmopathy, 75 hyperthyroidism and about 17 progressor patients) is reported in the paper. Overall study results and their limits: A model built on a 13 V-J signature distinguished ophthalmopathy from stable hyperthyroidism, reaching roughly 88% sensitivity and under 84% specificity in cross-validation and 80%/75% in testing. In validation, progression to ophthalmopathy was predicted by the model with 70.59% sensitivity and approximately 78% specificity, a median of approximately 6.5 months before onset. Most expanded thyroid clonotypes (frequency above 0.001) were also detected in blood, a finding suggesting that blood repertoires may reflect thyroid immune responses. No statistical method was used to set the sample size in advance, and investigators knew the group allocation.

The CDR3 spans 12 residues, from the cysteine through the phenylalanine. Only the CDR3 region is kept as DNA, spanning 36 bases read in frame from base 1. V gives up 5 bases and J gives up 12 bases, and the segment between their germline ends measures 16 bases. The germline V gene encodes CDR1 SEHNR and CDR2 FQNEAQ (reference sequence). This clonotype was counted many times. Which antigen it targets is not known. Base qualities are missing; no much larger clone stands one base away. Stable Graves' hyperthyroidism was defined as the absence of progression to ophthalmopathy over 18 months of follow-up. Hyperthyroidism patients were newly diagnosed, had a disease duration of under 2 months, and were aged 18 to 65 years. Any patient with an uncontrolled infection, another autoimmune disease, pregnancy or lactation was excluded. Diagnoses were based on clinical symptoms, serum thyroxine and TRAb, thyroid ultrasound and orbital computed tomography. PBMCs were separated from roughly 9.3 ml of fresh peripheral blood using Ficoll-Paque density gradient centrifugation. Total RNA was extracted with Trizol reagent, and quality was checked on an Agilent 2100 Bioanalyzer.

TCR beta CDR3 regions were amplified from RNA transcripts. The first round of RT-PCR for the TCR CDR3 was performed with the HTBI primer set and the Qiagen OneStep RT-PCR kit. Libraries were constructed in a second round of multiplex PCR, after which size selection and purification were performed. Libraries were sequenced paired-end with 100 bp reads on an Illumina HiSeq2000. On the study's bioinformatics: SOAPnuke was used to process the raw data, throwing out any read that contained adapters or uncalled bases, had a mean Phred below 15, or lacked an exact constant-primer or identifier match. High-quality paired reads were merged with COPE v1.2.5, and unique nucleotide sequences were defined as clonotypes. MiTCR v1.1 was used to align the clonotypes against IMGT TRBV, TRBD and TRBJ reference segments. Only V-J combinations with frequency above 0.0001, covering about 99% of repertoires, were analysed. A TCS score was defined as the ratio between F50 (clonal expansion) and ExV (chaos), using BLOSUM62-based TCRdist between CDR3 peptides within each V-J. Welch's t-statistics and random forest reduced roughly 540 V-J features to roughly 13, which were used in a naive Bayes classifier (R e1071). Thyroid-blood repertoire similarity was quantified with the Morisita-Horn index. TCRdb ran its own pipeline on the public reads, namely fastp trimming at Q25 and MiXCR clone calling, and kept in-frame beta chains. Rows are unified per CDR3 protein, each entry keeping the most common DNA and genes. Clone size and V and J calls follow TCRdb, not the original study. Counted in this sample were hundreds of thousands of distinct CDR3 sequences; roughly 37% of them appeared once. The top ten hold over 8% of the sample.

The clonotype originates from a man in his late teens or twenties with Graves' hyperthyroidism. The specimen sequenced was blood. The rearranged segments are TRBV7-9 and TRBJ1-2; the D gene remains uncertain. Here is the DNA: TGTGCCAGCAGCCTCCCGACCCCGAGGGACACCTTC. Its product reads: CASSLPTPRDTF.